These T cell receptor beta chains were read from a single sample in a study of shared clonotypes between healthy human individuals. Assay: immunoSEQ multiplex PCR; the TCRdb copy retains only in-frame clones and omits some. The sample yields 1,500,000 or so clones, roughly 96% seen once. Sequencing was performed on naive CD4+ T cells sorted from blood. The source of these receptors is a man aged 25-40 years in good health. The CDR3 runs from the conserved cysteine through the conserved F or W. D genes are given only for firm matches. Size values are once, few and many counts, or a class for expanded clones, and some rows have none.

D gene	V gene	clone size	J gene	CDR3 protein	CDR3 DNA
.	TRBV20-1	.	TRBJ2-5	CSANQEETQYF	TGCAGTGCTAATCAGGAAGAGACCCAGTACTTC
.	TRBV7-9	once	TRBJ2-1	CASSSLGQRGDEQFF	TGTGCCAGCAGCTCACTAGGGCAGCGTGGGGATGAGCAGTTCTTC
TRBD2	TRBV28	.	TRBJ2-7	CASSSLSGRGSYEQYF	TGTGCCAGCAGTTCCCTTAGCGGGAGAGGGTCCTACGAGCAGTACTTC
.	TRBV15	.	TRBJ1-4	CATSRDLGALSFF	TGTGCCACCAGCAGAGATTTGGGGGCGCTTTCGTTTTTT
.	TRBV5-1	.	TRBJ1-3	CASSLAVSGNTIYF	TGCGCCAGCAGCTTGGCTGTCTCTGGAAACACCATATATTTT
TRBD2	TRBV5-1	once	TRBJ2-1	CASSRTSGVNEQFF	TGCGCCAGCAGCCGGACTAGCGGGGTGAATGAGCAGTTCTTC
.	TRBV11-2	once	TRBJ1-4	CASSLRAGYEKLFF	TGTGCCAGCAGCTTAAGGGCAGGGTATGAAAAACTGTTTTTT
TRBD2	TRBV5-4	.	TRBJ2-2	CASWIAGRVTGELFF	TGTGCCAGCTGGATAGCGGGACGGGTCACCGGGGAGCTGTTTTTT
.	TRBV5-1	.	TRBJ2-5	CASSYRTPQETQYF	TGCGCCAGCAGCTACCGGACACCCCAAGAGACCCAGTACTTC
TRBD1	TRBV5-6	once	TRBJ2-7	CASGGDRAENEQYF	TGTGCCAGCGGTGGGGACAGGGCGGAAAACGAGCAGTACTTC
TRBD2	TRBV7-6	.	TRBJ2-7	CASSPRLAGDAEQYF	TGTGCCAGCAGCCCACGACTAGCGGGAGATGCCGAGCAGTACTTC
TRBD2	TRBV6-5	.	TRBJ2-1	CASMRAGDRNEQFF	TGTGCCAGCATGCGAGCGGGAGACAGGAATGAGCAGTTCTTC
TRBD2	TRBV5-1	.	TRBJ2-1	CASRLGREGRDEQFF	TGCGCCAGCAGATTAGGGCGGGAGGGCCGAGATGAGCAGTTCTTC
.	TRBV7-2	once	TRBJ2-5	CASSSRQGGGETQYF	TGTGCCAGCAGCTCCCGACAGGGCGGGGGAGAGACCCAGTACTTC
.	TRBV7-2	once	TRBJ1-2	CASSSQTGTLGGYTF	TGTGCCAGCAGCTCGCAAACAGGAACCCTAGGTGGCTACACCTTC